This TCR beta chain is drawn from a study of human T cells and chemical hapten exposure. This sample's time point: patch test 2, 6 weeks after DPC sensitization. The treatment denotes: therapeutic diphenylcyclopropenone sensitization with weekly scalp DPC. V was clipped by 8 bases and J by 5 bases, with 16 bases between them. The V gene's germline CDR1 is SEHNR and CDR2 FQNEAQ (reference sequence). This CDR3 spans 14 amino acids. Via MiXCR, TCRdb re-called the RACE reads, giving one row per CDR3 protein. The sample has about 84,000 distinct CDR3 sequences, around 9.6% seen once; the top ten hold under 2.5%. There are many counts of this clonotype.

The sample was whole blood, taken in connection with sensitization to the hapten diphenylcyclopropenone (DPC). This TCR derives from a woman aged 25-40 years with alopecia areata. Some clones in this sample may be carry-over from other donors' samples. The V call is TRBV7-9, the J call TRBJ1-5; the D is unclear. CDR3 sequence: CASPRKLIDQPQHF. Here the CDR3 DNA reads TGTGCCAGCCCAAGAAAACTCATTGATCAGCCCCAGCATTTT.